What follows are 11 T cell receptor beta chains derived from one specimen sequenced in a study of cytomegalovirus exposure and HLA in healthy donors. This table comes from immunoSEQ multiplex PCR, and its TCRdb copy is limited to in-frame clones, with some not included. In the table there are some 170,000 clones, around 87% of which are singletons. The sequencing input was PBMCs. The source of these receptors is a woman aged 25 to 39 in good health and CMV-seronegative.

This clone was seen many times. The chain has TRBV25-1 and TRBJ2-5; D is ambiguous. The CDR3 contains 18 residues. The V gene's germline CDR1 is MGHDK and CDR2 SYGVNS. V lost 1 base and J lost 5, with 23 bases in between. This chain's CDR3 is CASSESTSPQNTEETQYF. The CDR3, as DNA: TGTGCCAGCAGTGAATCAACATCCCCCCAAAACACGGAGGAGACCCAGTACTTC.

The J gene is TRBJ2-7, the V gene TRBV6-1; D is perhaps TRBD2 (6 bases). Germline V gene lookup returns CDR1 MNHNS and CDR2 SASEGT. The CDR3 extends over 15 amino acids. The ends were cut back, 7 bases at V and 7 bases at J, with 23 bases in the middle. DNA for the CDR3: TGTGCCAGCAATTTCCCAAGGGCGGGGCACAAAGAGCAGTACTTC. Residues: CASNFPRAGHKEQYF.

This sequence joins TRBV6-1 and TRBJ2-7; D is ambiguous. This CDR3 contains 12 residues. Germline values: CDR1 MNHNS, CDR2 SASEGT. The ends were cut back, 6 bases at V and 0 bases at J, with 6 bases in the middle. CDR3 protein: CASSPSSYEQYF. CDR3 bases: TGTGCCAGCAGCCCGAGCTCCTACGAGCAGTACTTC.

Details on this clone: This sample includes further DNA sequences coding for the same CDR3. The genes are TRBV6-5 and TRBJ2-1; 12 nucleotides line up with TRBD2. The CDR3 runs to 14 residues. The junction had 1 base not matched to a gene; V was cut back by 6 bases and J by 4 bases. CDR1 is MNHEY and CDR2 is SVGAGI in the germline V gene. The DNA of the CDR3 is TGTGCCAGCAGCACTAGCGGGGGGTACAATGAGCAGTTCTTC. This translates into CASSTSGGYNEQFF.

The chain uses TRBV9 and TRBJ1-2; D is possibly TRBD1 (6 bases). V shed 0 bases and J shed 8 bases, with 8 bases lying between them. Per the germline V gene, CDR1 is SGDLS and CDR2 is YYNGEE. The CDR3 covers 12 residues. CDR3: CASSVEGEGYTF. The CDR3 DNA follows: TGTGCCAGCAGCGTAGAGGGGGAAGGCTACACCTTC.

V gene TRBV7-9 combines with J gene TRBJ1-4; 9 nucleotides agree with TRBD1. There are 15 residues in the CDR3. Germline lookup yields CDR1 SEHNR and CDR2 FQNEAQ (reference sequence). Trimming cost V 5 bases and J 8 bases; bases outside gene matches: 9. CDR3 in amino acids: CASSPGDRVREKLFF. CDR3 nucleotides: TGTGCCAGCAGCCCTGGGGACAGGGTTCGGGAAAAACTGTTTTTT. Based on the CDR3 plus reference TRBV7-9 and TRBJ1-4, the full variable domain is DTGVSQNPRHKITKRGQNVTFRCDPISEHNRLYWYRQTLGQGPEFLTYFQNEAQLEKSRLLSDRFSAERPKGSFSTLEIQRTEQGDSAMYLCASSPGDRVREKLFFGSGTQLSVL.

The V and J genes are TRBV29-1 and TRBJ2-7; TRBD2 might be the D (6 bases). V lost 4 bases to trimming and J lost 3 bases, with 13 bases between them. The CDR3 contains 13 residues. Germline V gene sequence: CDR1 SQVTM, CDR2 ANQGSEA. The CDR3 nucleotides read TGCAGCGTTGTTCTGCGGGGCTACTACGAGCAGTACTTC. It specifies CSVVLRGYYEQYF.

Written as DNA, the CDR3 is TGTGCCAGCAGCCCGCCCCCGATGACAGGGGGTGGCTACACCTTC. Translating gives CASSPPPMTGGGYTF. The chain employs TRBV7-9 and TRBJ1-2; 9 positions match TRBD1. The trim removed 5 bases at V and 7 bases at J, leaving 11 bases unmatched. Germline V gives CDR1 SEHNR, CDR2 FQNEAQ (reference sequence). This CDR3 contains 15 residues.

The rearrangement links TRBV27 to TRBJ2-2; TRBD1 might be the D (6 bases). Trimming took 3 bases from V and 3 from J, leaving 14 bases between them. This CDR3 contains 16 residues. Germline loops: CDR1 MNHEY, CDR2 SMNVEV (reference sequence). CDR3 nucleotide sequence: TGTGCCAGCAGTTTGGATTACAGGGTCGACACCGGGGAGCTGTTTTTT. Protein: CASSLDYRVDTGELFF.

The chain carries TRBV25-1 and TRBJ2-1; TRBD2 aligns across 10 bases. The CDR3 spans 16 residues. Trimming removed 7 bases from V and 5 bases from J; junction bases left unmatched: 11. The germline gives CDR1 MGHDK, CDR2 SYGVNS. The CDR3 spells CASNPKGTSVHNEQFF. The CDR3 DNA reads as TGTGCCAGCAACCCGAAGGGGACTAGCGTGCACAATGAGCAGTTCTTC.

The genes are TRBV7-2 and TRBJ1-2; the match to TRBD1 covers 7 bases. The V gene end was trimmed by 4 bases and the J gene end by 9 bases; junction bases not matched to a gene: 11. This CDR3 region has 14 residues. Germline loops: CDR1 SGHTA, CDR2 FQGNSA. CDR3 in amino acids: CASSSRRQGGSYTF. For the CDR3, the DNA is TGTGCCAGCAGCTCCAGGAGACAGGGAGGTAGCTACACCTTC.